The sequence of this T cell receptor beta chain was determined in a study of T cells in Graves' hyperthyroidism and ophthalmopathy (dated by TCRdb to about 2019). Turning to the overall study: Peripheral blood was collected at initial diagnosis, before any treatment. A discovery cohort of about a hundred patients, 43 with Graves' ophthalmopathy and approximately 60 with stable Graves' hyperthyroidism, was used to find distinguishing TCR V-J signatures. Prospective prediction of ophthalmopathy was tested in an independent validation cohort of 18 to 20 hyperthyroidism patients and some 17 patients who later progressed to ophthalmopathy. For training and testing, the 100 or so patients in the discovery cohort were randomly divided in a 7:3 ratio. Thyroid tissue and blood T-cell repertoires from six or seven Graves' hyperthyroidism patients were also compared in the study. Following sampling, methimazole starting at 30 mg daily was given to hyperthyroidism patients, and high-dose intravenous methylprednisolone was given to ophthalmopathy patients. According to the paper, TCR Vbeta CDR3 sequencing was carried out on approximately 140 peripheral blood samples, which came from 40 to 45 ophthalmopathy, approximately 72 hyperthyroidism and roughly 17 progressor patients.

Stable Graves' hyperthyroidism was defined as no progression to ophthalmopathy during 18 months of follow-up. Hyperthyroidism patients were newly diagnosed, had a disease duration of under 2 months, and were aged 18 to 65 years. Any patient with an uncontrolled infection, another autoimmune disease, pregnancy or lactation was excluded. Clinical symptoms, serum thyroxine and TRAb, thyroid ultrasound, and orbital computed tomography formed the basis for the diagnoses. PBMCs were isolated from 8 to 10 ml of fresh peripheral blood by Ficoll-Paque density gradient centrifugation. Trizol reagent was used to extract total RNA, and RNA quality was then checked on an Agilent 2100 Bioanalyzer. V lost 3 bases and J lost 1 base, and the count of bases not matched to a germline gene is 8. The cysteine opens and the phenylalanine closes a CDR3 of 18 amino acids. The only DNA kept is the CDR3, 54 bases in frame from the first base. CDR1 LNHDA and CDR2 SQIVND were looked up in the germline V gene (reference sequence).

Broad study findings and their caveats: A model built on a 13 V-J signature distinguished ophthalmopathy from stable hyperthyroidism, reaching over 85% sensitivity and around 81% specificity in cross-validation and 80%/75% in testing. During validation, the model predicted progression to ophthalmopathy a median of approximately 7 months ahead of onset, with around 71% sensitivity and almost 75% specificity. Blood samples also contained most of the expanded thyroid clonotypes (frequency above 0.001), which suggests that blood repertoires may reflect thyroid immune responses. Sample size was not statistically predetermined, and investigators were not blinded to group allocation.

Notes on this clonotype: Its target antigen remains unknown. Per-base qualities were not stored, and no clone one base away is much larger.

TCR beta CDR3 regions were amplified from RNA transcripts. The first round of RT-PCR for the TCR CDR3 was performed with the HTBI primer set and the Qiagen OneStep RT-PCR kit. A second multiplex PCR round built the libraries, followed by size selection and purification. The libraries were sequenced on an Illumina HiSeq2000 using paired-end 100 bp reads. In the authors' own workflow: SOAPnuke was used to process the raw data, throwing out any read that contained adapters or uncalled bases, had a mean Phred below 15, or lacked an exact constant-primer or identifier match. COPE v1.2.5 was used to merge the high-quality paired reads, and each unique nucleotide sequence was defined as a clonotype. Clonotypes were aligned to IMGT TRBV, TRBD and TRBJ reference segments using MiTCR v1.1. The analysis included only V-J combinations with a frequency above 0.0001, which together covered around 99% of the repertoires. A TCS score was defined as the ratio between F50 (clonal expansion) and ExV (chaos), using BLOSUM62-based TCRdist between CDR3 peptides within each V-J. Welch's t-statistics and random forest reduced around 510 V-J features to roughly 13, which were used in a naive Bayes classifier (R e1071). In TCRdb, the public reads were trimmed at Q25 with fastp and aligned with MiXCR, with productive beta chains retained. Each CDR3 protein appears once, grouped with its most common genes and DNA. TCRdb, not the authors, supplied the V and J calls. The sample table shows under 700,000 distinct CDR3 sequences, and 16% are seen once. Of the sample, around 19% is held by the ten largest clones.

This receptor was taken from a woman aged 18-30 years with Graves' hyperthyroidism. Here the chain combines TRBV19 and TRBJ2-3, and 12 junctional nucleotides match TRBD2. Sequencing was performed on blood. This receptor carries the CDR3 CASSIPRLAGARTDTQYF. The sequenced DNA: TGTGCCAGTAGTATCCCCCGACTAGCGGGAGCCCGCACAGATACGCAGTATTTT.